These 4 T cell receptor beta chains originate from one sample sequenced in a study of human T cells and chemical hapten exposure (dated by TCRdb to the early 2020s). In the paper's terms, the time point label means: patch test 1, 2 weeks after DPC sensitization. The sample's treatment or condition label, in plain terms: therapeutic diphenylcyclopropenone sensitization with weekly scalp DPC. To prepare the library, RACE was applied. TCRdb records NextSeq 500 as the sequencer. The raw public data were reprocessed by TCRdb itself: fastp quality trimming at Q25, MiXCR clonotype calling, in-frame beta chains only. Every entry covers one CDR3 protein and lists the most common genes and DNA from its rows. A total of roughly 360,000 distinct CDR3 sequences appear in this sample, approximately 4.4% of them only once. The ten largest clones take up 2% to 2.5% of the sample. Material: whole blood, obtained in connection with sensitization to the hapten diphenylcyclopropenone (DPC). The source of these receptors is a woman aged 45-65 years with alopecia areata. Some clones in this sample may be carry-over from other donors' samples.

This clonotype was detected many times. V and J are TRBV28 and TRBJ1-2, with 8 bases lining up with TRBD1. This CDR3 is 15 amino acids long. From germline, CDR1 is MDHEN and CDR2 SYDVKM. J lost 6 bases, V lost 10 bases, and 16 bases had no gene match. The CDR3: CATLVGARQGNGYTF. CDR3 DNA sequence: TGTGCCACCCTGGTGGGGGCGAGACAGGGGAATGGCTACACCTTC.

Details on this clonotype: A much larger clone sits a single nucleotide away, making a read error possible. The chain has TRBV5-8 and TRBJ1-1; no clear D gene. Germline loops: CDR1 SGHTS, CDR2 YDEGEE. The CDR3 is 14 amino acids. V lost 4 bases and J lost 0, with 10 bases in between. The CDR3 protein is CASSRWRLNTEAFF. CDR3 nucleotides: TGTGCCAGCAGCCGGTGGCGGCTGAACACTGAAGCTTTCTTT.

The chain combines TRBV18 with TRBJ1-2; 8 bases map to TRBD1. Trimming removed 3 bases from V and 0 bases from J; junction bases left unmatched: 9. This CDR3 has 17 residues. From germline, CDR1 is KGHSH and CDR2 LQKENI. CDR3 loop: CASSPLEGQGANYGYTF. The CDR3 DNA reads as TGTGCCAGCTCACCCCTCGAAGGACAGGGCGCTAACTATGGCTACACCTTC.

The chain is built from TRBV4-1 and TRBJ2-5; no firm D call. Trimming cost V 1 base and J 4 bases, with 7 bases left between them. This CDR3 spans 13 amino acids. Germline lookup yields CDR1 MGHRA and CDR2 YSYEKL. The CDR3 is CASSQARLETQYF. The CDR3, as DNA: TGCGCCAGCAGCCAAGCACGGTTAGAGACCCAGTACTTC.